This T cell receptor (beta chain) derives from a study of blood T cells in healthy people across ages (dated by TCRdb to 2014 to 2015). For the study in its entirety: In model experiments, template switching captured roughly one uniquely barcoded TCR beta cDNA molecule for every two T cells. Age-related changes in TCR beta repertoire diversity were measured in the study by deep sequencing normalized with unique cDNA molecular identifiers. Donors were grouped into four age groups: young (average about 15 years), middle-aged (39), aged (approximately 58) and long-lived (approximately 82). To avoid experimental bias, donors of different ages were distributed randomly across sequencing lanes. For two donors (one aged 18 to 30 and one aged 80 or older), the study analyzed two additional independent replicas of 1 million unique cDNA reads from the same blood draw.

To prepare the library, 5' RACE was applied. Instrument on record: Illumina HiSeq 2500. A second roughly 7 to 11 cycle PCR used a sample-barcoded 5' primer and a J-beta primer mix. A template-switch 5' adaptor carrying 12 random nucleotides introduced a unique molecular identifier onto each TCR beta cDNA molecule. At least 3 million CDR3-containing paired-end reads were obtained from each sample. First-strand cDNA was synthesized from all RNA with the Mint cDNA synthesis kit, primed by a TRBC-specific oligonucleotide. After uracil-DNA glycosylase treatment, a first 18-cycle PCR used universal primers M1SS and BC2_uni_R on all cDNA. From the authors' description of their analysis: For normalization, 1 million high-quality reads, each with a distinct molecular identifier, were randomly selected from each sample. Reads sharing molecular identifiers were discarded rather than binned into consensus sequences. CDR3 identification, clonotype clustering and error correction used MiTCR with a Q25 quality threshold and the strictest error-elimination algorithm. A nonparametric unseen species model with Euler transformation was used to estimate a lower bound on total TCR beta diversity. TCRdb reran the public reads through fastp at Q25 and MiXCR, keeping productive beta chains. Each record represents a unique CDR3 protein, reported with the most common genes and DNA among its rows. The V and J calls follow TCRdb's processing rather than the paper's. This sample has 1.5 million to 2 million distinct CDR3 sequences in its table, and about 31% of those were observed once. The ten largest account for approximately 10% of the sample.

Via the germline V gene (reference sequence), CDR1 is DFQATT and CDR2 SNEGSKA. The junction shows trimming of 0 bases on V and 0 bases on J, and the gene matches do not reach 9 bases of it. The CDR3 numbers 18 residues from cysteine through phenylalanine. Kept here is only the CDR3 DNA, which spans 54 bases and is read in frame from base 1. The donors were 40 or so Caucasian individuals from Russia, aged about 6 to 95 years, who were systemically healthy. Ten milliliters of peripheral blood were drawn from each donor into EDTA-treated Vacutainer tubes. Ficoll-Paque density-gradient centrifugation was used to isolate PBMCs, with at least 7 million obtained per sample. Trizol reagent was used to extract total RNA from the PBMCs, yielding at least 6 micrograms per sample. Naive CD45RAhigh/CD27high T cell percentages were measured by flow cytometry on a PBMC aliquot from every donor. With respect to this clonotype: The target of this receptor is not known. Per-base quality was not reported, and no clone a single base away is much larger than it.

Results the study describes overall, beyond this receptor: Observed TCR beta diversity correlated strongly with the percentage of naive T cells measured by flow cytometry. The long-lived group showed more naive CD4+ T cells, fewer expanded clones and increased TCR diversity than the aged group, suggesting age selection. The CMV infection status of donors was not known, potentially confounding age-related changes in expanded clonotypes. Total diversity estimates from one million sequenced T cells were considered lower bounds and underestimates. Conclusive comparison of naive and antigen-experienced compartments was prevented by the profiling of bulk unsorted PBMCs. Observed TCR beta diversity per million T cells fell roughly linearly with age, and a significant reduction was already apparent by age roughly 40.

This receptor chain uses TRBV20-1 and TRBJ2-7; TRBD2 aligns with 12 central bases. What was sequenced was blood. The source of this sequence is a woman in her 30s in good health. The CDR3 amino acid sequence is: CSARDLPGLAGPSYEQYF. In nucleotide form, the sequence is TGCAGTGCTAGAGACCTTCCCGGACTAGCGGGACCCTCCTACGAGCAGTACTTC.